Listed here are 24 T cell receptor beta chains from one sample, sequenced in a study of T-cell reconstitution after alpha-beta-depleted transplantation in children. Construction of the TCRbeta library involved unique molecular identifiers. In TCRdb, the PCR reads were re-called with MiXCR into one record per CDR3 protein. The sample consists of 490,000 or so distinct CDR3 sequences, roughly 10% of them appearing once. The source was PBMCs, collected before TCRalphabeta/CD19-depleted stem cell transplant. The source is a child aged 2-15 years with inherited bone marrow failure, due to receive a stem cell transplant.

The V and J genes are TRBV10-3 and TRBJ2-2, with 8 bases aligning to TRBD2. The V and J ends lost 6 bases and 4 bases, in that order; junction bases with no gene match: 7. From germline, CDR1 is ENHRY and CDR2 SYGVKD. The CDR3 runs to 15 residues. The CDR3: CAISVGGRTTGELFF. The CDR3 DNA is TGTGCCATCAGCGTCGGCGGGAGGACCACCGGGGAGCTGTTTTTT.

This rearrangement joins TRBV7-2 to TRBJ2-1; TRBD2 agrees at 8 bases. The CDR3 runs 15 residues. Germline V gene sequence: CDR1 SGHTA, CDR2 FQGNSA. Trimming removed 3 bases from V and 3 bases from J; junction bases left unmatched: 4. CDR3 residues: CASSFQREYYNEQFF. In DNA, the CDR3 is TGTGCCAGCAGCTTTCAGCGGGAGTACTACAATGAGCAGTTCTTC.

The table lists this clonotype with a few counts. The genes are TRBV30 and TRBJ2-7; maybe TRBD1 (6 bases). Germline assignment: CDR1 GTSNPN and CDR2 SVGIG (reference sequence). The V end lost 2 bases, the J end lost 3 bases, and 14 bases lay between the germline ends. The CDR3 is 14 residues long. Written as DNA, the CDR3 is TGTGCCTGGAGTCCGTATCAGGGGAGCTACGAGCAGTACTTC. Its translation is CAWSPYQGSYEQYF.

The chain employs TRBV23-1 and TRBJ2-5; the D gene is possibly TRBD1 (5 bases). TRBV23-1 is known as an ORF, though its function is uncertain. Trimming shortened V by 0 bases and J by 1 base, and 12 bases separated the two germline ends. The CDR3 has 16 amino acids. In DNA, the CDR3 is TGCGCCAGCAGTCAATCTGTAGGACATCTCCAAGAGACCCAGTACTTC. This sequence encodes CASSQSVGHLQETQYF.

This clonotype was picked up many times. The V gene is TRBV4-2, the J gene TRBJ2-3; TRBD2 matches 11 bases. Germline loops: CDR1 LGHNA, CDR2 YNFKEQ. V lost 2 bases, J lost 6 bases, and 7 bases stayed unmatched. The CDR3 length is 16 residues. CDR3 sequence (DNA): TGTGCCAGCAGCCAAATGACTAGCGGGATTGGGGATACGCAGTATTTT. Its translation: CASSQMTSGIGDTQYF.

This clonotype occurred many times. This rearrangement joins TRBV20-1 to TRBJ2-3; 10 bases match TRBD1. The CDR3 loop spans 12 amino acids. V lost 6 bases, J lost 3 bases, and 0 bases stayed unmatched. Germline CDR1 and CDR2: DFQATT and SNEGSKA (reference sequence). The CDR3 sequence: CSAGQGTDTQYF. Written as DNA, the CDR3 is TGCAGTGCGGGACAGGGGACAGATACGCAGTATTTT.

This clonotype occurred many times. This rearrangement joins TRBV28 to TRBJ2-3, with D perhaps TRBD1 (5 bases). The V end lost 3 bases, the J end lost 7 bases, and 11 bases lay between the germline ends. From germline, CDR1 is MDHEN and CDR2 SYDVKM. This CDR3 is built from 13 residues. The CDR3 here is CASSFDSYNTQYF. For the CDR3, the DNA is TGTGCCAGCAGTTTCGACAGTTACAATACGCAGTATTTT. Combining the CDR3 with reference TRBV28 and TRBJ2-3 gives the whole variable domain DVKVTQSSRYLVKRTGEKVFLECVQDMDHENMFWYRQDPGLGLRLIYFSYDVKMKEKGDIPEGYSVSREKKERFSLILESASTNQTSMYLCASSFDSYNTQYFGPGTRLTVL.

At least ten counts were recorded for this clonotype. The genes are TRBV18 and TRBJ1-5, with 8 positions matching TRBD1. The CDR3 extends over 14 amino acids. Germline V lookup: CDR1 KGHSH, CDR2 LQKENI. V gave up 3 bases and J gave up 5 bases; unmatched junction bases: 3. The CDR3 reads CASSPGTGDQPQHF. CDR3 nucleotide sequence: TGTGCCAGCTCACCCGGGACAGGAGATCAGCCCCAGCATTTT.

The V gene is TRBV28, the J gene TRBJ2-2; 10 bases align to TRBD1. CDR3 size: 18 residues. V shed 1 base and J 6 bases; nucleotides not matched to a gene: 11. Germline CDR1 is MDHEN and CDR2 is SYDVKM. CDR3 protein: CASSLFGTGTGASGELFF. CDR3 nucleotides: TGTGCCAGCAGTTTATTTGGGACCGGGACAGGGGCGTCCGGGGAGCTGTTTTTT.

This clonotype was seen repeatedly, ten times or more. This sequence joins TRBV20-1 and TRBJ2-7; 7 bases agree with TRBD2. Germline V CDR1 and CDR2: DFQATT, SNEGSKA (reference sequence). CDR3 size: 18 residues. The junction had 14 bases not matched to a gene; V was cut back by 0 bases and J by 0 bases. CDR3 DNA: TGCAGTGCTAGAGATACCAGCGGGGATACCAAATTCTCCTACGAGCAGTACTTC. Amino acid sequence: CSARDTSGDTKFSYEQYF.

This clonotype was seen just once. A read error may explain this, as a much larger clone is one base away. The chain has TRBV29-1 and TRBJ1-2, with D tentatively TRBD1 (5 bases). Trimming took 1 base from V and 7 from J, leaving 25 bases between them. Germline CDR1 SQVTM, CDR2 ANQGSEA. CDR3 length equals 17 residues. The CDR3 reads CSVEGPVFGHGAGGYTF. As DNA, the CDR3 is TGCAGCGTTGAAGGGCCGGTTTTCGGACACGGGGCGGGTGGCTACACCTTC. The variable domain in full, completed from reference TRBV29-1 and TRBJ1-2, reads SAVISQKPSRDICQRGTSLTIQCQVDSQVTMMFWYRQQPGQSLTLIATANQGSEATYESGFVIDKFPISRPNLTFSTLTVSNMSPEDSSIYLCSVEGPVFGHGAGGYTFGSGTRLTVV.

This clonotype was counted ten times or more. V gene TRBV7-8 combines with J gene TRBJ2-7; 7 bases fit TRBD2. CDR1 is SGHVS and CDR2 is FQNEAQ in the germline V gene. This CDR3 spans 13 amino acids. Trimming removed 4 bases from V and 11 bases from J; junction bases left unmatched: 11. DNA for the CDR3: TGTGCCAGCAGCTCTGGGATGGGGGGGATGGAGTACTTC. Translation gives CASSSGMGGMEYF. The entire variable domain, with the rest obtained from reference TRBV7-8 and TRBJ2-7, is as follows: GAGVSQSPRYKVAKRGQDVALRCDPISGHVSLFWYQQALGQGPEFLTYFQNEAQLDKSGLPSDRFFAERPEGSVSTLKIQRTQQEDSAVYLCASSSGMGGMEYFGPGTRLTVT.

This clonotype was seen at least ten times. The CDR3 protein is CASSRAWSSYEQYF. The CDR3 region has the DNA TGTGCCAGCAGCCGAGCATGGAGCTCCTACGAGCAGTACTTC. The gene calls are TRBV3-1 and TRBJ2-7, with D uncertain. The CDR3 consists of 14 residues. The V gene's germline CDR1 is LGHDT and CDR2 YNNKEL (reference sequence). Trimming cost V 4 bases and J 0 bases, with 10 bases left between them.

This clonotype showed up many times. The chain carries TRBV20-1 and TRBJ2-1; D is undetermined. This CDR3 has 14 amino acids. V lost 3 bases and J 3 bases, leaving 12 bases between the germline ends. Germline V CDR1 and CDR2: DFQATT, SNEGSKA (reference sequence). The CDR3 DNA reads as TGCAGTGCTAGGGGAACCTCTCTCTACAATGAGCAGTTCTTC. As protein: CSARGTSLYNEQFF.

This clonotype showed up many times. V gene TRBV7-9 combines with J gene TRBJ2-2, with D maybe TRBD1 (5 bases). This CDR3 contains 14 residues. V was clipped by 0 bases and J by 6 bases, with 8 bases between them. Looked up from germline, CDR1 is SEHNR and CDR2 is FQNEAQ (reference sequence). Here the CDR3 reads CASSLALRAGELFF. CDR3 sequence (DNA): TGTGCCAGCAGCTTAGCGCTCAGGGCCGGGGAGCTGTTTTTT.

This clonotype was counted at least ten times. The chain employs TRBV4-3 and TRBJ1-1, with D perhaps matching TRBD1 (6 bases). Germline V CDR1 and CDR2: LGHNA, YSLEER. V was cut by 5 bases and J by 5 bases, with 12 bases left in between. This CDR3 has 13 residues. Here the CDR3 reads CASSLTGRTEAFF. The CDR3, as DNA: TGCGCCAGCAGCTTGACAGGAAGGACTGAAGCTTTCTTT.

Note on this clonotype: A much larger clone lies one base from this, so it may be a read error. This chain joins TRBV12-3 or TRBV12-4 and TRBJ2-1; 12 bases are a match to TRBD2. The CDR3 has 16 amino acids. The CDR3 nucleotides are TGTGCCAGCACCGCTAGCGGGAGGGCGGGGTACAATGAGCTGTTCTTC. This codes for CASTASGRAGYNELFF.

This clonotype was picked up many times. The chain is built from TRBV18 and TRBJ2-7; D is uncertain. The CDR3 spans 13 residues. The germline V and J ends were trimmed by 0 bases and 3 bases, with 6 bases remaining between them. The germline V gene has CDR1 KGHSH and CDR2 LQKENI. CDR3 nucleotides: TGTGCCAGCTCACCACCGTCGGTCTACGAGCAGTACTTC. Translating it yields CASSPPSVYEQYF.

This clonotype was counted ten times or more. The V call is TRBV20-1, the J call TRBJ2-7; D perhaps matches TRBD2 (5 bases). The CDR3 covers 14 residues. Germline V gives CDR1 DFQATT, CDR2 SNEGSKA (reference sequence). Trimming took 3 bases from V and 1 from J, leaving 13 bases between them. The CDR3 DNA is TGCAGTGCTAGCGTAAGCGTAGCGTCCTACGAGCAGTACTTC. Protein product: CSASVSVASYEQYF.

This clonotype was observed many times. The chain joins TRBV4-3 to TRBJ2-2; perhaps TRBD1 as D (8 bases). V was shortened by 0 bases and J by 5 bases, with 13 bases between the two germline ends. The germline V gene has CDR1 LGHNA and CDR2 YSLEER. The CDR3 length is 16 residues. The CDR3 DNA follows: TGCGCCAGCAGCCAAGATGTACAGGGGGGGACCGGGGAGCTGTTTTTT. It yields the protein CASSQDVQGGTGELFF.

The table lists this clonotype with a few counts. V is TRBV10-3 and J is TRBJ1-4, with D possibly matching TRBD1 (5 bases). The CDR3 spans 14 residues. V was shortened by 10 bases and J by 5 bases, with 17 bases between the two germline ends. Germline CDR1 ENHRY, CDR2 SYGVKD. The chain's CDR3 is CATTSDRENEKLFF. The CDR3 DNA reads TGTGCCACCACTAGCGACAGAGAGAATGAAAAACTGTTTTTT.

This clonotype was counted ten times or more. The rearrangement links TRBV2 to TRBJ2-2, with D unresolved. Germline assignment: CDR1 SNHLY and CDR2 FYNNEI. The CDR3 covers 15 residues. The ends were cut back, 1 base at V and 1 base at J, with 7 bases in the middle. CDR3 coding DNA: TGTGCCAGCAGTGAAGGGGGTAGGAACACCGGGGAGCTGTTTTTT. Translation: CASSEGGRNTGELFF. Combining the CDR3 with reference TRBV2 and TRBJ2-2 gives the whole variable domain EPEVTQTPSHQVTQMGQEVILRCVPISNHLYFYWYRQILGQKVEFLVSFYNNEISEKSEIFDDQFSVERPDGSNFTLKIRSTKLEDSAMYFCASSEGGRNTGELFFGEGSRLTVL.

About this clonotype itself: A junction end diverges from the germline sequence, so it may reflect a read error. The V and J genes are TRBV12-3 or TRBV12-4 and TRBJ2-3; tentatively, D is TRBD1 (5 bases). The CDR3 sequence is 16 residues long. The CDR3 DNA reads TGTGCCGGCAGTTCATGGGATGGGGCCGGCACAGATACGCAGTATTTT. Protein: CAGSSWDGAGTDTQYF.

This clonotype was found many times. This chain connects TRBV5-1 to TRBJ2-7; D could derive from TRBD1 or TRBD2 (5 bases each). The CDR3 loop spans 13 amino acids. The germline V gene encodes CDR1 SGHRS and CDR2 YFSETQ. The V gene lost 0 bases and the J gene lost 6 bases, with 10 bases spanning the gap. This CDR3 reads CASSLVEGREQYF. CDR3 bases: TGCGCCAGCAGCTTGGTCGAGGGGCGCGAGCAGTACTTC.